Each of the 20 T cell receptor beta chains below was sequenced from the same sample in a study of identical twins (dated by TCRdb to 2015 to 2016). Library creation used 5' RACE. The data were produced on an Illumina HiSeq 2000. In-frame beta chains were kept once TCRdb had trimmed the public reads at Q25 with fastp and called clones with MiXCR. Entries are consolidated by CDR3 protein sequence, retaining the most common genes and DNA. This sample has around 280,000 distinct CDR3 sequences in its table, and approximately 8% of those were observed once. The ten largest make up roughly 2.1% of the sample. This sample also appeared in a second study, on yellow fever vaccine responses in identical twins.

The specimen sequenced was memory (CD45RO+) T cells sorted from blood. The cell subset or site label, as the study defines it: CD45RO+ enriched T cells. The receptor source for this set is a woman in her late teens or twenties in good health.

This sequence joins TRBV3-1 and TRBJ2-7; 11 bases fit TRBD2. Germline loops: CDR1 LGHDT, CDR2 YNNKEL (reference sequence). The CDR3 runs to 14 residues. With 6 bases clipped from V and 6 bases from J, the junction kept 7 bases outside the gene matches. For the CDR3, the DNA is TGTGCCAGCAGGTCTAGCGGGAGGTTCGGCGAGCAGTACTTC. Translation gives CASRSSGRFGEQYF.

The rearrangement joins TRBV2 to TRBJ2-2; 7 bases map to TRBD2. Germline CDR1 SNHLY, CDR2 FYNNEI. V shed 4 bases, J shed 7 bases, and the junction held 12 bases outside the gene matches. This CDR3 has 16 residues. Written as DNA, the CDR3 is TGTGCCAGCAGTGCCCGGAGGGAGGGCCACGGCGGGGAGCTGTTTTTT. This encodes CASSARREGHGGELFF.

This clonotype was observed a handful of times. V and J are TRBV7-8 and TRBJ1-1; 9 bases are shared with TRBD1. CDR1 is SGHVS, CDR2 FQNEAQ, per germline. There are 18 residues in the CDR3. The ends lost 3 bases at V and 6 bases at J; junction bases unmatched: 17. The CDR3 DNA reads as TGTGCCAGCAGCTTTGGCCGCGGGAGGGGACAGGGATTCTCTGAAGCTTTCTTT. Protein: CASSFGRGRGQGFSEAFF. Full variable domain (missing parts from reference TRBV7-8 and TRBJ1-1): GAGVSQSPRYKVAKRGQDVALRCDPISGHVSLFWYQQALGQGPEFLTYFQNEAQLDKSGLPSDRFFAERPEGSVSTLKIQRTQQEDSAVYLCASSFGRGRGQGFSEAFFGQGTRLTVV.

In its sample, this clonotype was seen many times. This chain connects TRBV29-1 to TRBJ2-5, with D unclear. Trimming left V 3 bases short and J 7 bases short, with 18 bases between. CDR3 size: 14 residues. Germline V gene sequence: CDR1 SQVTM, CDR2 ANQGSEA. CDR3: CSVEASYGEGTQYF. The CDR3 DNA is TGCAGCGTTGAGGCTAGTTATGGTGAAGGGACCCAGTACTTC.

This clonotype has just a few counts. This chain uses TRBV27 with TRBJ2-7; 7 nucleotides line up with TRBD1. The CDR3 loop spans 13 amino acids. The germline V gene encodes CDR1 MNHEY and CDR2 SMNVEV (reference sequence). V shed 11 bases and J 0 bases; nucleotides not matched to a gene: 7. CDR3 coding DNA: TGTGCCGGTTTGGACAGGAGCTCCTACGAGCAGTACGTC. Amino acids: CAGLDRSSYEQYV.

This clonotype was seen a handful of times. The chain recombines TRBV14 with TRBJ2-1; TRBD2 matches at 13 bases. CDR3 length equals 19 residues. Germline CDR1 and CDR2: SGHDN and FVKESK. V lost 0 bases to trimming and J lost 0 bases; unmatched junction nucleotides: 5. CDR3 sequence: CASSQELGTSGVSYNEQFF. CDR3 sequence (DNA): TGTGCCAGCAGCCAAGAATTGGGGACTAGCGGGGTCTCCTACAATGAGCAGTTCTTC.

This clonotype occurred many times. One junction end does not reproduce the germline sequence, and a read error may be involved. The rearrangement joins TRBV14 to TRBJ2-5; D is undetermined. This CDR3 has 11 residues. Germline V gene lookup returns CDR1 SGHDN and CDR2 FVKESK. CDR3 nucleotides: TGCGCCAGCAGCCAACAAGAGACCCAGTACTTC. Translating it yields CASSQQETQYF.

This clonotype was seen many times. The V gene is TRBV5-1, the J gene TRBJ2-1, with 13 bases lining up with TRBD2. The CDR3 loop spans 17 amino acids. CDR1 SGHRS and CDR2 YFSETQ come from the germline V gene. The junction had 10 bases not matched to a gene; V was cut back by 4 bases and J by 6 bases. For the CDR3, the DNA is TGCGCCAGCAGCCATCGACTAGCGGGGGGCCCCGTCAATGAGCAGTTCTTC. This gives the protein CASSHRLAGGPVNEQFF.

This clonotype came up many times. V gene TRBV20-1 combines with J gene TRBJ1-4; 9 bases are a match to TRBD1. The CDR3 has 14 residues. V shed 2 bases and J 8 bases; nucleotides not matched to a gene: 6. Looked up from germline, CDR1 is DFQATT and CDR2 is SNEGSKA (reference sequence). The CDR3 bases are TGCAGTGCTAGAAGGACAGGGGAATGGGAAAAACTGTTTTTT. Protein product: CSARRTGEWEKLFF.

The sample holds one count of this clonotype. This chain links TRBV20-1 with TRBJ2-5; D is ambiguous. V lost 3 bases and J lost 5, with 10 bases in between. The CDR3 has 12 amino acids. The germline V gene has CDR1 DFQATT and CDR2 SNEGSKA (reference sequence). The CDR3 is CSARGQVETQYF. CDR3 DNA: TGCAGTGCTAGGGGCCAAGTCGAGACCCAGTACTTC.

This clonotype was observed a handful of times. V and J are TRBV5-1 and TRBJ2-5, with D perhaps matching TRBD2 (5 bases). The germline V gene encodes CDR1 SGHRS and CDR2 YFSETQ. There are 12 residues in the CDR3. V was clipped by 5 bases and J by 1 base, with 6 bases between them. CDR3 sequence: CASRRVQETQYF. CDR3 sequence (DNA): TGCGCCAGCAGGAGGGTCCAAGAGACCCAGTACTTC.

As concerns this clonotype: The junction departs from the called germline gene at one end, perhaps through a read error. The V and J genes are TRBV3-1 and TRBJ2-1, with 13 bases identical to TRBD2. The CDR3 length is 20 residues. From germline, CDR1 is LGHDT and CDR2 YNNKEL (reference sequence). Written as DNA, the CDR3 is TGTGCCAGCAGCCTTTCTCCTGGACTAGCGGGAGAGAGCTCCTACAGTGAGCAGTTCTTC. Its translation: CASSLSPGLAGESSYSEQFF.

This clonotype was seen more than once but under ten times. The chain combines TRBV28 with TRBJ2-7; D gene uncertain. V was trimmed by 5 bases and J by 2 bases, leaving 22 bases between them. The length of the CDR3 is 17 residues. Germline V lookup: CDR1 MDHEN, CDR2 SYDVKM. CDR3 amino acids: CASSDAPHDSSTYEQYF. The CDR3, as DNA: TGTGCCAGCAGTGACGCGCCCCACGACTCATCTACCTACGAGCAGTACTTC. The full variable domain, with the rest looked up from reference TRBV28 and TRBJ2-7, is DVKVTQSSRYLVKRTGEKVFLECVQDMDHENMFWYRQDPGLGLRLIYFSYDVKMKEKGDIPEGYSVSREKKERFSLILESASTNQTSMYLCASSDAPHDSSTYEQYFGPGTRLTVT.

This clonotype was recorded at least ten times. The V call is TRBV7-8, the J call TRBJ2-1; D may be TRBD2 (5 bases). CDR3 length: 14 amino acids. Germline values: CDR1 SGHVS, CDR2 FQNEAQ. The V end lost 2 bases, the J end lost 0 bases, and 5 bases lay between the germline ends. The CDR3 nucleotides read TGTGCCAGCAGCTTACGGGACTCCTACAATGAGCAGTTCTTC. It translates to CASSLRDSYNEQFF.

The chain uses TRBV5-6 and TRBJ2-2; D ambiguous. Between the trimmed V and J ends, which lost 2 bases and 6 bases, there was a span of 8 bases. The CDR3 covers 13 residues. Germline V gives CDR1 SGHDT, CDR2 YYEEEE. In nucleotides, the CDR3 is TGTGCCAGCAGCTTTTTTAGCCCCGGGGAGCTGTTTTTT. Translated, it gives CASSFFSPGELFF.

This clonotype was seen many times. J is TRBJ2-1 and V is TRBV5-5; the D is unclear. Trimming left V 0 bases short and J 4 bases short, with 11 bases between. The CDR3 sequence is 15 residues long. Germline V gives CDR1 SGHKS, CDR2 YYEKEE (reference sequence). Written as DNA, the CDR3 is TGTGCCAGCAGCTTGGCCCCGGGCTTTTACAATGAGCAGTTCTTC. It translates to CASSLAPGFYNEQFF.

About this clonotype itself: A single base separates this from a much larger clone, so it may be a read error. The chain employs TRBV7-2 and TRBJ2-1; D call uncertain. Germline loops: CDR1 SGHTA, CDR2 FQGNSA. This CDR3 has 14 residues. The CDR3, as DNA: TGTGCCTGCAGCTTAGAAGTGTTCTGGGATGAGCAGTTCTTC. Protein: CACSLEVFWDEQFF.

There are a few counts of this clonotype. J is TRBJ2-7 and V is TRBV6-1; D remains unclear. The germline V gene encodes CDR1 MNHNS and CDR2 SASEGT. Trimming took off 2 bases at V and 2 bases at J, with 10 bases between the two ends. This CDR3 has 14 amino acids. The CDR3: CASSERWGTYEQYV. Here the CDR3 DNA reads TGTGCCAGCAGTGAAAGGTGGGGAACCTACGAGCAGTACGTC.

The table lists this clonotype with a few counts. The V and J genes are TRBV5-1 and TRBJ2-1; 8 bases match TRBD1. Per the germline V gene, CDR1 is SGHRS and CDR2 is YFSETQ. V lost 4 bases, J lost 0 bases, and 6 bases stayed unmatched. The CDR3 is made up of 16 amino acids. CDR3 sequence reads: CASSGGQVSSYNEQFF. CDR3 coding DNA: TGCGCCAGCAGCGGGGGACAGGTCAGCTCCTACAATGAGCAGTTCTTC.

This clonotype was found many times. This rearrangement joins TRBV7-9 to TRBJ2-4; D possibly matches TRBD1 or TRBD2 (6 bases each). The CDR3 extends over 16 amino acids. Germline V gene data show CDR1 as SEHNR and CDR2 as FQNEAQ (reference sequence). Trimming pared 5 bases from V and 6 bases from J, leaving 20 bases between. CDR3 sequence reads: CASSPMTGGVGNIQYF. The DNA of the CDR3 is TGTGCCAGCAGCCCCATGACCGGGGGCGTTGGAAACATTCAGTACTTC.